This is a list of T cell receptor beta chains from one sample in a study of blood T cells in healthy people across ages. TCRdb re-called the 5' RACE reads with MiXCR, one entry per CDR3 protein. Among about 620,000 distinct CDR3 sequences listed, under 25% were seen once. Sequenced input: blood. These receptors all come from a man in his 70s in good health. CDR3s include the opening cysteine and the closing phenylalanine or tryptophan. A D gene is named only where the DNA matches it firmly. Clone size, where shown, is once, few, many, or a class for clones that have expanded.

V,D,J,size,DNA,CDR3
TRBV4-1,TRBD1,TRBJ1-1,-,TGCGCCAGCAAGCGGGGAGGACAGGGGGGTACTGAAGCTTTCTTT,CASKRGGQGGTEAFF
TRBV7-8,-,TRBJ2-7,-,TGTGCCAGCAGCCTCACATCCAACTCCTACGAGCAGTACTTC,CASSLTSNSYEQYF
TRBV27,-,TRBJ2-5,few,TGTGCCAGCAGTTTATCGGGCACACGGGAGACCCAGTACTTC,CASSLSGTRETQYF
TRBV24-1,TRBD1,TRBJ2-3,-,TGTGCCACCAGTGATTTGCACGACAGGGCCCCAGATACGCAGTATTTT,CATSDLHDRAPDTQYF
TRBV2,-,TRBJ1-1,once,TGTGCCAGCAGTGACGTGGTGCCGGGCACTGAAGCTTTCTTT,CASSDVVPGTEAFF
TRBV5-6,-,TRBJ1-2,-,TGTGCCAGCAGCTTGGGCGGACGTAGCTATGGCTACACCTTC,CASSLGGRSYGYTF
TRBV29-1,-,TRBJ2-5,-,TGCAGCGTTGAAAGCAGGGGCGCGTCTGAGGAGACCCAGTACTTC,CSVESRGASEETQYF
TRBV7-7,-,TRBJ1-4,-,TGTGCTAGCAGCTTAGGATGGGGAATAGATGAAAAACTGTTTTTT,CASSLGWGIDEKLFF
TRBV7-9,TRBD1,TRBJ2-6,few,TGTGCCAGCAGCGGAGACAGGGGGAAAACTGGGGCCAACGTCCTGACTTTC,CASSGDRGKTGANVLTF
TRBV12-3/TRBV12-4,-,TRBJ2-7,few,TGTGCCAGCAGTCCCTGGCCAAGGGGAGGCGAGCAGTACTTC,CASSPWPRGGEQYF
TRBV4-3,-,TRBJ2-5,few,TGCGCCAGCAGCCAAGAGGGATACTCAAAAGAGACCCAGTACTTC,CASSQEGYSKETQYF
TRBV7-2,-,TRBJ1-2,-,TGTGCCAGCAGCTCCCCAAGAGGAGGGGGTTATGGCTACACCTTC,CASSSPRGGGYGYTF
TRBV9,TRBD2,TRBJ2-1,-,TGTGCCAGCAGCGTAGGGGCTAGCGGGAGGTACAATGAGCAGTTCTTC,CASSVGASGRYNEQFF
TRBV9,-,TRBJ2-5,-,TGTGCCAGCAGCCCCCTACAGGGACCCCAAGAGACCCAGTACTTC,CASSPLQGPQETQYF
TRBV18,-,TRBJ2-7,-,TGTGCCAGCTCACCACATGCACAGGGCGAGCAGTACTTC,CASSPHAQGEQYF
TRBV6-2/TRBV6-3,TRBD2,TRBJ2-1,few,TGTGCCAGCAGTTACCTTACTAGCGGGCATAGCTCCTACAATGAGCAGTTCTTC,CASSYLTSGHSSYNEQFF
TRBV29-1,-,TRBJ1-1,-,TGCAGCGTTCAAACAGGGAATGAAGCTTTCTTT,CSVQTGNEAFF
TRBV30,-,TRBJ1-1,-,TGTGCCTGGAGTGGGAGCGGGAACACTGAAGCTTTCTTT,CAWSGSGNTEAFF
TRBV19,-,TRBJ2-7,few,TGTGCCAGTAGTATAGCGAGAGCCGACCCCTACGAGCAGTACTTC,CASSIARADPYEQYF
TRBV20-1,TRBD1,TRBJ2-3,-,TGCAGTTCCACCAAAAGGACAGGGGCGACAGATACGCAGTATTTT,CSSTKRTGATDTQYF
TRBV2,TRBD2,TRBJ2-1,-,TGTGCCAGCAGTGCCGGGACTAGCGGAGATCCGGGCTACAATGAGCAGTTCTTC,CASSAGTSGDPGYNEQFF
TRBV5-1,TRBD2,TRBJ2-7,few,TGCGCCAGCAGCGGGGGGACTGAGAGCGGGAGGCCTCTTTACGAGCAGTACTTC,CASSGGTESGRPLYEQYF
TRBV19,-,TRBJ2-1,few,TGTGCCAGTAGTACTAGCGCCGAGCAGTTCTTC,CASSTSAEQFF
TRBV28,-,TRBJ1-2,few,TGTGCCAGCAGTTCCACTGGTCGCCGTGGGAACTATGGCTACACCTTC,CASSSTGRRGNYGYTF
TRBV12-3/TRBV12-4,-,TRBJ2-7,few,TGTGCCAGCAGTCTAGAGGGTTGGGGGAGACCCTCCTACGAGCAGTACTTC,CASSLEGWGRPSYEQYF
TRBV10-3,TRBD2,TRBJ2-1,-,TGTGCCATCAGGGTGGGACTATCGAACAATGAGCAGTTCTTC,CAIRVGLSNNEQFF
TRBV28,TRBD1,TRBJ1-2,-,TGTGCCATCGGGACAGGGACTAACTATGGCTACACCTTC,CAIGTGTNYGYTF
TRBV6-2/TRBV6-3,TRBD1,TRBJ2-3,-,TGTGCCAGCAGTTACCTTGGACAGGGGGCCGCAGATACGCAGTATTTT,CASSYLGQGAADTQYF
TRBV5-1,-,TRBJ1-2,few,TGCGCCAGCAGCCCGACAGATCCCATCTATGGCTACACCTTC,CASSPTDPIYGYTF
TRBV4-1,TRBD1,TRBJ2-7,few,TGCGCCAGCAGCCAGGACAGGTTCTACGAGCAGTACTTC,CASSQDRFYEQYF
TRBV20-1,-,TRBJ2-7,-,TGCAGTGCTAGAGAGTACTCCTACGAGCAGTACTTC,CSAREYSYEQYF
TRBV12-3/TRBV12-4,TRBD2,TRBJ2-1,few,TGTGCCAGCAGTTTTGGCCGTGCGGGAGGGCCTTTCAAGTTCTTC,CASSFGRAGGPFKFF
TRBV20-1,-,TRBJ2-1,-,TGCAGTGCAAACGAACCAGGACCTTACAATGAGCAGTTCTTC,CSANEPGPYNEQFF
TRBV4-3,-,TRBJ1-3,-,TGCGCCAGCAGCCAAGATCTATCAGGTCCCTCTGGAAACACCATATATTTT,CASSQDLSGPSGNTIYF
TRBV20-1,TRBD2,TRBJ2-5,few,TGCAGTGCTCCTAGCGGGGGTTCAAGGGAGACCCAGTACTTC,CSAPSGGSRETQYF
TRBV4-3,TRBD2,TRBJ2-1,many,TGCGCCAGCAGCCAAGATGCTAGCGGGAGCTCCTACAATGAGCAGTTCTTC,CASSQDASGSSYNEQFF
TRBV9,TRBD2,TRBJ2-6,-,TGTGCCAGCAGCGTAGGACTAGCAGTCTCTGGGGCCAACGTCCTGACTTTC,CASSVGLAVSGANVLTF
TRBV20-1,TRBD2,TRBJ2-1,few,TGCAGTGCTAGAGATCTCTTATCGGCTAGCGGATACAATGAGCAGTTCTTC,CSARDLLSASGYNEQFF
TRBV5-1,-,TRBJ1-1,-,TGCGCCAGCAGCCTTCAGAGCCGCTCTGAAGCTTTCTTT,CASSLQSRSEAFF
TRBV20-1,-,TRBJ1-5,-,TGCAGTGCTCGGAGGGGCGATCAGCCCCAGCATTTT,CSARRGDQPQHF
TRBV9,-,TRBJ2-4,-,TGTGCCAGCAGCCCTGACGGTACAATGGACATTCAGTACTTC,CASSPDGTMDIQYF
TRBV20-1,TRBD2,TRBJ2-1,-,TGCAGTGCTAGAGGTACTAGCGGGAGAGGATATGAGCAGTTCTTC,CSARGTSGRGYEQFF
TRBV28,TRBD2,TRBJ2-7,-,TGTGCCAGCAGTTTAGGGACTAGCGGGAGGGGTTACTTC,CASSLGTSGRGYF
TRBV11-2,-,TRBJ2-1,-,TGTGCCAGCAGTCTCCCCCTGGCGGGTGATGCCTACAATGAGCAGTTCTTC,CASSLPLAGDAYNEQFF
TRBV6-2/TRBV6-3,-,TRBJ1-1,-,TGTGCCAGCAGTCCCACGGGGGCGCCGGTCCCTGAAGCTTTCTTT,CASSPTGAPVPEAFF
TRBV6-2/TRBV6-3,TRBD1,TRBJ2-2,-,TGTGCCAGCATCAGGGGGTACACCGGGGAGCTGTTTTTT,CASIRGYTGELFF
TRBV9,-,TRBJ2-1,few,TGCGCCAGCAGCGTAGATCGGTTTCCCTACAATGAGCAGTTCTTC,CASSVDRFPYNEQFF
TRBV20-1,TRBD1,TRBJ1-4,-,TGCAGTGCTAGGGCCGGGACAGGGCTCGTTCCAACTAATGAAAAACTGTTTTTT,CSARAGTGLVPTNEKLFF
TRBV5-6,-,TRBJ2-7,-,TGTGCCAGCAGCTTGTACTACCCTCAAGCGGGCGGGTACGAGCAGTACTTC,CASSLYYPQAGGYEQYF
TRBV20-1,TRBD2,TRBJ2-1,-,TGCAGTGCTAGGGGAGGACTAGCGGTATACAATGAGCAGTTCTTC,CSARGGLAVYNEQFF
TRBV2,-,TRBJ2-1,few,TGTGCCAACCTGCAGCGTGACCCGAGCTCCTACAATGAGCAGTTCTTC,CANLQRDPSSYNEQFF
TRBV20-1,TRBD2,TRBJ2-1,few,TGCAGTGCTAGAGATTGGGGGGGACTAGACCCTCCAGGCAATGAGCAGTTCTTC,CSARDWGGLDPPGNEQFF
TRBV6-1,TRBD2,TRBJ2-5,-,TGTGCCAGCAGTGTTCCTCTCGGGAGGGCCGGTCTGTGGCAAGAGACCCAGTACTTC,CASSVPLGRAGLWQETQYF